The T cell receptor (beta chain) under discussion was sequenced for a study of shared clonotypes between healthy human individuals. Study-level findings and limits: Larger estimated richness was generally recorded for naive subsets relative to memory subsets. Among donors, clonotype sharing was expected to be affected by sequencing depth.

TCRdb's copy holds only in-frame clones and misses some; the assay was immunoSEQ multiplex PCR. The sample includes 2,500,000 or so clones, around nine tenths of them seen just once. The donor population consisted of healthy HIV-negative adults with no recent acute infections or vaccinations. Naive CD45RA+ and memory CD45RA-negative subsets were split from CD4+ cells. Per germline, CDR1 MGHRA and CDR2 YSYEKL. Trimming pared 4 bases from V and 0 bases from J, leaving 16 bases between. This CDR3 has 17 residues. Points on this clone: Its matching antigen is unknown.

This sequence joins TRBV4-1 and TRBJ1-3; tentatively, D is TRBD1 (5 bases). This TCR was recovered from a man aged 18 to 29 in good health. The specimen was naive CD4+ T cells sorted from blood. Regarding subset: CD45RA+ positively selected. CDR3 nucleotide sequence: TGCGCCAGCAGCCTCGCCCCCGTCGGGACCTCTGGAAACACCATATATTTT. It translates to CASSLAPVGTSGNTIYF.